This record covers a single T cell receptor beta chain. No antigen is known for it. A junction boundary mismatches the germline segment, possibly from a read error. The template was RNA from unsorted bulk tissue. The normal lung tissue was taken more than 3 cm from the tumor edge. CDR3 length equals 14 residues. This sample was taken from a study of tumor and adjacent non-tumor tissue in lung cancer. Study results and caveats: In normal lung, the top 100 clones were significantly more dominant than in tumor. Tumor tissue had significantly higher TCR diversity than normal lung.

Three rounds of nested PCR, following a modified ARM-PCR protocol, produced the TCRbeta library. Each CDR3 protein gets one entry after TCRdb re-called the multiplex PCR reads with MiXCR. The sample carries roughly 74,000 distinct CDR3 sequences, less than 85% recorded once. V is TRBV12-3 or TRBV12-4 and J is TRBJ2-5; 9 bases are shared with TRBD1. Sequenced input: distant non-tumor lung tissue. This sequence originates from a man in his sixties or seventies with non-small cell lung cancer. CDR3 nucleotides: TGTGTCAGCAGTTCGGACAGGGGCCAAGAGACCCAGTCCTTC. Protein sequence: CVSSSDRGQETQSF.